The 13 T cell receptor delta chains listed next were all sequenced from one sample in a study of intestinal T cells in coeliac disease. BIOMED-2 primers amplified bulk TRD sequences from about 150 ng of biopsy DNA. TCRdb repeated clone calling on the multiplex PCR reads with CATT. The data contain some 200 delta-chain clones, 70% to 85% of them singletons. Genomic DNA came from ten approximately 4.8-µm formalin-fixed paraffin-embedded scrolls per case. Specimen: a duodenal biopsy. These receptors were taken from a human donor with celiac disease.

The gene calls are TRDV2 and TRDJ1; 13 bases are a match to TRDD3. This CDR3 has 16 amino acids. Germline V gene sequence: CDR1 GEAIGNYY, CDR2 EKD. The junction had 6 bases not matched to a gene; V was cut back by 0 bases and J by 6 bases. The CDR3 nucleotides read TGTGCCTGTGACACCCTTACTGGGGGATACGCGTATAAACTCATCTTT. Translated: CACDTLTGGYAYKLIF.

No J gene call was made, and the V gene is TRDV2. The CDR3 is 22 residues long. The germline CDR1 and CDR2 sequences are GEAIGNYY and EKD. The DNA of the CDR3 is TGTGCCTGTGACACCTCCTTACATGTGGACACAATGAAACACATCAGTATAAAAACCCTCTTCTTC. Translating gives CACDTSLHVDTMKHISIKTLFF.

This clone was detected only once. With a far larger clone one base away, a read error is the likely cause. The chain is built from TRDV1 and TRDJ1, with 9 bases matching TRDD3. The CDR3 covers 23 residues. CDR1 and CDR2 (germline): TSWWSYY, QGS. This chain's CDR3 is CALGKGGVFPLTGGRFGTDKPIF. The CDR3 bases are TGTGCTCTTGGGAAGGGGGGGGTCTTCCCCCTAACTGGGGGAAGGTTCGGCACCGATAAACCCATCTTT.

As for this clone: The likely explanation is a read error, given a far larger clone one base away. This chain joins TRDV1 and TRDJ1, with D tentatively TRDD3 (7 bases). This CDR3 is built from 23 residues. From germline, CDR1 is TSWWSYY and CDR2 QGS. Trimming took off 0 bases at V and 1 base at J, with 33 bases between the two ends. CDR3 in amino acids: CALGELSPTRVPSWGLLTDKLIF. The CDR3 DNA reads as TGTGCTCTTGGGGAACTAAGTCCTACGCGGGTTCCGAGCTGGGGGCTGCTCACCGATAAACTCATCTTT.

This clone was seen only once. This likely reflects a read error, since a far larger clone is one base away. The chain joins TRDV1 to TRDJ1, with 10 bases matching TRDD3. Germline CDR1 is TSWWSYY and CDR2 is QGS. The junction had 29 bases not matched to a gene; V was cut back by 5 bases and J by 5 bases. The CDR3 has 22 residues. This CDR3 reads CALGNLAFVPLGDILGRDKLIF. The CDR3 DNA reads TGTGCTCTTGGGAACCTGGCCTTCGTCCCCCTGGGGGATATATTGGGGAGGGATAAACTCATCTTT.

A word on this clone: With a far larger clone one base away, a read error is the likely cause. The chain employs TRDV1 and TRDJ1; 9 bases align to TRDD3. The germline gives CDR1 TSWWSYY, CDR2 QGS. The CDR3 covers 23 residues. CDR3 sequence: CALGELSPTRVPSWGMLTDKFIF. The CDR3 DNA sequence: TGTGCTCTTGGGGAACTAAGTCCTACGCGGGTTCCGAGCTGGGGGATGCTCACCGATAAATTCATCTTT.

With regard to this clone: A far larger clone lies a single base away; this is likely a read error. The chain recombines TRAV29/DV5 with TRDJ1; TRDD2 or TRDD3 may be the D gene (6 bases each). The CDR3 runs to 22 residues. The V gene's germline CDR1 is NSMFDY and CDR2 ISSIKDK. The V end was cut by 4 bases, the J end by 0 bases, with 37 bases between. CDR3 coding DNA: TGTGCAGCAGAGCTTCCTCCCTGTTGCTGGGGTACGGGTCGGGGCTACACCGATAAACTCATCTTT. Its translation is CAAELPPCCWGTGRGYTDKLIF.

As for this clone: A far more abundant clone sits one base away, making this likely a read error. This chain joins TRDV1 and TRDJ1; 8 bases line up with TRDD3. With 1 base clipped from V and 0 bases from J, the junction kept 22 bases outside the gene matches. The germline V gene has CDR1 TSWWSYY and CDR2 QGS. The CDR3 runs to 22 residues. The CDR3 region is CALGEPSWGTLLLDLYTDKLIF. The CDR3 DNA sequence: TGTGCTCTTGGGGAACCTTCCTGGGGGACCCTTCTTCTAGACCTTTACACCGATAAACTCATCTTT.

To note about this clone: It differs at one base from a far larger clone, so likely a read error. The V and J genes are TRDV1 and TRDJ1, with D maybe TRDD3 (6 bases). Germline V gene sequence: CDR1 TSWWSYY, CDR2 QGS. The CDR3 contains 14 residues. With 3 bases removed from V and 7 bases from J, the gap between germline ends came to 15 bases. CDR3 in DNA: TGTGCTCTTGGGGACCTGTGGGGATTGTGTAAACTCATCTTT. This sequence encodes CALGDLWGLCKLIF.

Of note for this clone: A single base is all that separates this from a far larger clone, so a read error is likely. The CDR3 here is CALGNLAFVHLGNILGRDKLIF. The CDR3 coding sequence is TGTGCTCTTGGGAACCTGGCCTTCGTCCACCTGGGGAATATATTGGGGAGGGATAAACTCATCTTT. This chain joins TRDV1 and TRDJ1; the D gene is possibly TRDD3 (6 bases). Germline assignment: CDR1 TSWWSYY and CDR2 QGS. V was shortened by 5 bases and J by 5 bases, with 39 bases between the two germline ends. The CDR3 is made up of 22 amino acids.

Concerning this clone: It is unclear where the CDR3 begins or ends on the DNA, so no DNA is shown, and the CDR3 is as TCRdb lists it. The CDR3 loop is CASLCLPTPWTGGYTCSWDTRQMFF. For the J gene the call is TRDJ3; the V gene lacks a call; TRDD3 is taken as the D call from the table, unchecked against the DNA. The CDR3 has 25 amino acids, counting both end residues.

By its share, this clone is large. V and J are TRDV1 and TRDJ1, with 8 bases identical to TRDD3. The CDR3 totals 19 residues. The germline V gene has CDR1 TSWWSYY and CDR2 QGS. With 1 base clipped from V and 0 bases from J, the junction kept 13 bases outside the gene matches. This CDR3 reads CALGEPPTGGRLYTDKLIF. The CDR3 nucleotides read TGTGCTCTTGGGGAACCCCCTACTGGGGGTCGACTGTACACCGATAAACTCATCTTT.

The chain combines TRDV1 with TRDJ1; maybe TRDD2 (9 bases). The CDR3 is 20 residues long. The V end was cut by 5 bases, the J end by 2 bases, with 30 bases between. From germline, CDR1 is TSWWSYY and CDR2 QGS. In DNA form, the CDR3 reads TGTGCTCTTGGGAGCCCAGCCTTCCTACTGGGGGGTGTGGGTACCGATAAACTCATCTTT. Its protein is CALGSPAFLLGGVGTDKLIF.